Presented here are 29 T cell receptor beta chains from one specimen sequenced in a study of blood T cell repertoires in COVID-19. This table comes from immunoSEQ multiplex PCR, and its TCRdb copy is limited to in-frame clones, with some not included. Among 150,000 to 190,000 clones listed, approximately 84% were seen once. The sequencing sample was made of peripheral blood. The origin of the receptors is a woman aged 55-69 years with COVID-19, enrolled during active disease.

The V call is TRBV7-9, the J call TRBJ1-6, with TRBD1 as a possible D gene (6 bases). Trimming took off 2 bases at V and 10 bases at J, with 18 bases between the two ends. This CDR3 has 16 amino acids. CDR1 is SEHNR and CDR2 is FQNEAQ in the germline V gene (reference sequence). The CDR3 sequence: CASSLSAGAGESPLHF. In DNA, the CDR3 is TGTGCCAGCAGCTTATCGGCGGGGGCCGGTGAGTCACCCCTCCACTTT.

The rearrangement uses TRBV12-3 or TRBV12-4 and TRBJ1-1; TRBD1 aligns across 7 bases. The V segment lost 8 bases and the J segment 4 bases; nucleotides outside the gene matches: 7. CDR3 size: 13 residues. CDR3: CASVFRGFTEAFF. CDR3 in DNA: TGTGCCAGCGTATTCAGGGGGTTCACTGAAGCTTTCTTT.

The genes are TRBV19 and TRBJ1-1; D may be TRBD1 (5 bases). Germline CDR1 reads LNHDA; CDR2 reads SQIVND (reference sequence). Trimming cost V 7 bases and J 0 bases, with 15 bases left between them. This CDR3 region has 15 residues. The CDR3 bases are TGTGCCAGTATTCGCACAAGGACAATGAACACTGAAGCTTTCTTT. Protein sequence: CASIRTRTMNTEAFF.

The chain couples TRBV7-3 to TRBJ1-2; possibly TRBD1 for D (6 bases). Germline assignment: CDR1 SGHTA and CDR2 FQGTGA. The ends were cut back, 5 bases at V and 0 bases at J, with 13 bases in the middle. The CDR3 is made up of 15 amino acids. CDR3 amino acids: CASSPSDRSNYGYTF. The DNA of the CDR3 is TGTGCCAGCAGCCCCTCGGACAGATCTAACTATGGCTACACCTTC. Together with reference TRBV7-3 and TRBJ1-2, the CDR3 gives the full variable domain: GAGVSQTPSNKVTEKGKYVELRCDPISGHTALYWYRQSLGQGPEFLIYFQGTGAADDSGLPNDRFFAVRPEGSVSTLKIQRTERGDSAVYLCASSPSDRSNYGYTFGSGTRLTVV.

This clone was seen just once. The chain couples TRBV6-5 to TRBJ1-2, with unresolved D. The length of the CDR3 is 11 residues. Trimming pared 5 bases from V and 8 bases from J, leaving 9 bases between. Germline V gene data show CDR1 as MNHEY and CDR2 as SVGAGI. CDR3 sequence reads: CASSRAGGYTF. The CDR3 DNA reads as TGTGCCAGCAGTAGGGCGGGCGGCTACACCTTC.

The chain has TRBV5-1 and TRBJ1-2; 8 bases align to TRBD1. Germline-derived CDR1 and CDR2 are SGHRS and YFSETQ. The V and J ends lost 5 bases and 7 bases, in that order; junction bases with no gene match: 4. The CDR3 totals 12 residues. CDR3 DNA sequence: TGCGCCAGCAGGCAGGGGGCCTCTGGCTACACCTTC. It specifies CASRQGASGYTF.

The CDR3 DNA reads TGTCTTTCGTCGGGCAGCCCTCGGGGTACTGAAGCTTTCTTT. Its translation: CLSSGSPRGTEAFF. V and J are TRBV2 and TRBJ1-1; D is unresolved. The germline CDR1 and CDR2 sequences are SNHLY and FYNNEI. This CDR3 is built from 14 residues.

The chain recombines TRBV30 with TRBJ1-1; 7 bases line up with TRBD1. The CDR3 spans 13 residues. The V gene end was trimmed by 8 bases and the J gene end by 0 bases; junction bases not matched to a gene: 6. CDR1 is GTSNPN, CDR2 SVGIG, per germline (reference sequence). The CDR3, as DNA: TGTGCCCGCAGACAGGGTATGAACACTGAAGCTTTCTTT. This translates into CARRQGMNTEAFF.

The chain employs TRBV6-1 and TRBJ1-4; no definite D call. Germline CDR1 is MNHNS and CDR2 is SASEGT. The CDR3 extends over 16 amino acids. The V and J ends lost 2 bases and 0 bases respectively, with 10 bases between them. Here the CDR3 DNA reads TGTGCCAGCAGTGAAAGGCAGCGAACAACTAATGAAAAACTGTTTTTT. This translates into CASSERQRTTNEKLFF.

This clone has only one observation. The chain recombines TRBV5-1 with TRBJ1-1, with D possibly matching TRBD1 (5 bases). The length of the CDR3 is 15 residues. V shed 3 bases and J shed 1 base, with 13 bases lying between them. Germline CDR1 and CDR2: SGHRS and YFSETQ. This CDR3 is CASSSGTVTNTEAFF. CDR3 in DNA: TGCGCCAGCAGCTCCGGGACTGTGACGAACACTGAAGCTTTCTTT.

The chain joins TRBV6-4 to TRBJ2-1; no clear D gene. CDR3 length equals 13 residues. Trimming shortened V by 4 bases and J by 4 bases, and 8 bases separated the two germline ends. Germline V gene data show CDR1 as MRHNA and CDR2 as SNTAGT. The CDR3 coding sequence is TGTGCCAGCAGTGTCCAGGAATACAATGAGCAGTTCTTC. The encoded protein is CASSVQEYNEQFF.

This chain joins TRBV5-1 and TRBJ1-4; no clear D. Trimming pared 7 bases from V and 7 bases from J, leaving 14 bases between. The CDR3 has 13 amino acids. Germline-derived CDR1 and CDR2 are SGHRS and YFSETQ. CDR3 loop: CASSSEVAEKLFF. CDR3 bases: TGCGCCAGCTCCTCGGAGGTCGCTGAAAAACTGTTTTTT.

V and J are TRBV14 and TRBJ1-4, with D possibly TRBD1 on 5 matching bases. Trimming pared 0 bases from V and 8 bases from J, leaving 16 bases between. CDR3 length: 16 amino acids. Germline loops: CDR1 SGHDN, CDR2 FVKESK. The CDR3 here is CASSQDWVGRGEKLFF. For the CDR3, the DNA is TGTGCCAGCAGCCAAGATTGGGTAGGGCGGGGCGAAAAACTGTTTTTT.

J is TRBJ1-5 and V is TRBV11-2, with D perhaps matching TRBD1 (5 bases). V lost 4 bases, J lost 4 bases, and 11 bases lay in between. Germline CDR1 reads SGHAT; CDR2 reads FQNNGV. The CDR3 has 14 residues. The CDR3 here is CASSSGLTNQPQHF. The CDR3 nucleotides are TGTGCCAGCAGCTCGGGACTTACTAATCAGCCCCAGCATTTT.

The CDR3 reads CASSESRTAPQHF. The DNA for the CDR3 is TGTGCCAGCAGTGAATCACGGACTGCGCCCCAGCATTTT. The V gene is TRBV6-1, the J gene TRBJ1-5; no clear D gene. The V end lost 2 bases, the J end lost 9 bases, and 11 bases lay between the germline ends. The CDR3 consists of 13 residues. Germline-derived CDR1 and CDR2 are MNHNS and SASEGT.

This rearrangement joins TRBV5-4 to TRBJ1-6; D remains unclear. Germline V CDR1 and CDR2: SGHNT, YYREEE (reference sequence). The CDR3 is 17 residues long. V gave up 0 bases and J gave up 0 bases, with 10 bases separating them. CDR3 bases: TGTGCCAGCAGCTTGGATCGCGCGAGCTCCTATAATTCACCCCTCCACTTT. It encodes CASSLDRASSYNSPLHF.

This clone was seen a few times. The J gene is TRBJ2-1, the V gene TRBV7-3; D is perhaps TRBD1 (6 bases). The CDR3 loop spans 14 amino acids. In germline, CDR1 is SGHTA, CDR2 FQGTGA. Trimming stripped 0 bases from V and 15 bases from J, with 18 bases between. As DNA, the CDR3 is TGTGCCAGCAGCTTAACAGGGTCACAGGGTTTGTTGTTCTTC. Its translation: CASSLTGSQGLLFF.

This chain connects TRBV15 to TRBJ1-6; 7 bases match TRBD1. CDR3 length equals 15 residues. Germline V gene lookup returns CDR1 LNHNV and CDR2 YYDKDF (reference sequence). J lost 14 bases, V lost 5 bases, and 15 bases had no gene match. The CDR3 sequence: CATSRFGQATNALHF. In DNA, the CDR3 is TGTGCCACCAGCCGATTCGGACAGGCTACTAACGCCCTCCACTTT.

V is TRBV18 and J is TRBJ2-3; a weak D match, TRBD2 (6 bases). V was shortened by 3 bases and J by 8 bases, with 21 bases between the two germline ends. CDR1 and CDR2 from the germline V gene are KGHSH and LQKENI. This CDR3 comprises 16 residues. DNA for the CDR3: TGTGCCAGCTCACCGAGGCCGGGAGCGGCCGCGCGTACGCAGTATTTT. It codes for CASSPRPGAAARTQYF.

In this sample, this clone turned up a few times. The CDR3 region has the DNA TGCAGCGTTACAGGGGCGGCTAACTATGGCTACACCTTC. It translates to CSVTGAANYGYTF. The chain has TRBV29-1 and TRBJ1-2, with 7 bases fitting TRBD1. The CDR3 totals 13 residues. With V trimmed by 5 bases and J by 0 bases, 3 bases remained unmatched. Germline CDR1 and CDR2: SQVTM and ANQGSEA.

The CDR3: CASRIRQGLNTEAFF. In nucleotides, the CDR3 is TGTGCCAGTAGAATCCGACAGGGATTGAACACTGAAGCTTTCTTT. This chain uses TRBV19 with TRBJ1-1, with TRBD1 matching 7 bases. V trimming: 6 bases; J trimming: 0 bases; junction bases outside the gene matches: 7. Germline assignment: CDR1 LNHDA and CDR2 SQIVND (reference sequence). The CDR3 runs 15 residues.

J is TRBJ1-3 and V is TRBV6-5, with a tentative D call TRBD1 (5 bases). Between the trimmed V and J ends, which lost 7 bases and 0 bases, there was a span of 13 bases. The CDR3 is 15 amino acids. CDR1 MNHEY and CDR2 SVGAGI come from the germline V gene. CDR3 DNA: TGTGCCAGCAAAGCAGGGTTTGACTCTGGAAACACCATATATTTT. As protein: CASKAGFDSGNTIYF.

The chain uses TRBV10-2 and TRBJ1-6, with no clear D. Germline CDR1 and CDR2: WSHSY and SAAADI. The CDR3 loop spans 13 amino acids. V lost 2 bases to trimming and J lost 7 bases, with 6 bases between them. CDR3 nucleotides: TGCGCCAGCAGTGAGAACGGGAATTCACCCCTCCACTTT. This encodes CASSENGNSPLHF.

The chain joins TRBV5-4 to TRBJ2-7; 12 bases line up with TRBD2. J gave up 5 bases and V 3 bases, and 6 bases lay outside the gene matches. The CDR3 length is 15 residues. Germline assignment: CDR1 SGHNT and CDR2 YYREEE (reference sequence). The CDR3 here is CASSWSSGRANEQYF. The DNA of the CDR3 is TGTGCCAGCAGCTGGTCTAGCGGGAGGGCCAACGAGCAGTACTTC. Filled out from reference TRBV5-4 and TRBJ2-7, the complete variable domain reads ETGVTQSPTHLIKTRGQQVTLRCSSQSGHNTVSWYQQALGQGPQFIFQYYREEENGRGNFPPRFSGLQFPNYSSELNVNALELDDSALYLCASSWSSGRANEQYFGPGTRLTVT.

This chain uses TRBV15 with TRBJ2-1, with D possibly TRBD2 on 5 matching bases. Trimming removed 3 bases from V and 0 bases from J, with 9 bases in between. This CDR3 is 15 amino acids long. From germline, CDR1 is LNHNV and CDR2 YYDKDF (reference sequence). The CDR3 nucleotides read TGTGCCACCAGCAGTGGTGGGAGCTCCTACAATGAGCAGTTCTTC. It encodes CATSSGGSSYNEQFF.

V usage is TRBV19 and J usage is TRBJ1-2, with D uncertain. V lost 7 bases and J lost 7, with 19 bases in between. Germline-derived CDR1 and CDR2 are LNHDA and SQIVND (reference sequence). The CDR3 loop spans 14 amino acids. Written as DNA, the CDR3 is TGTGCCAGTATCCCTAGAGGTGAGGCGTCTGGCTACACCTTC. Encoded protein: CASIPRGEASGYTF.

The chain recombines TRBV27 with TRBJ1-1; TRBD1 aligns across 7 bases. V lost 5 bases to trimming and J lost 0 bases; unmatched junction nucleotides: 6. CDR1 and CDR2 from the germline V gene are MNHEY and SMNVEV (reference sequence). The CDR3 covers 15 residues. CDR3 loop: CASSLRQGMNTEAFF. CDR3 DNA: TGTGCCAGCAGTCTACGACAGGGTATGAACACTGAAGCTTTCTTT.

The chain couples TRBV11-3 to TRBJ1-1, with TRBD1 identical over 9 bases. V was pared by 6 bases and J by 1 base, with 3 bases of the junction left unmatched. The germline V gene has CDR1 SGHNT and CDR2 YENEEA. The CDR3 has 14 amino acids. The CDR3: CASSYRGQNTEAFF. DNA of the CDR3: TGTGCCAGCAGTTACAGGGGGCAGAACACTGAAGCTTTCTTT.

The chain couples TRBV18 to TRBJ2-7; D may be TRBD2 (7 bases). Germline CDR1 and CDR2: KGHSH and LQKENI. This CDR3 contains 14 residues. Trimming shortened V by 2 bases and J by 5 bases, and 13 bases separated the two germline ends. The CDR3, as DNA: TGTGCCAGCTCACCAGGGGGGGCGCTCCACGAGCAGTACTTC. Its protein product is CASSPGGALHEQYF.